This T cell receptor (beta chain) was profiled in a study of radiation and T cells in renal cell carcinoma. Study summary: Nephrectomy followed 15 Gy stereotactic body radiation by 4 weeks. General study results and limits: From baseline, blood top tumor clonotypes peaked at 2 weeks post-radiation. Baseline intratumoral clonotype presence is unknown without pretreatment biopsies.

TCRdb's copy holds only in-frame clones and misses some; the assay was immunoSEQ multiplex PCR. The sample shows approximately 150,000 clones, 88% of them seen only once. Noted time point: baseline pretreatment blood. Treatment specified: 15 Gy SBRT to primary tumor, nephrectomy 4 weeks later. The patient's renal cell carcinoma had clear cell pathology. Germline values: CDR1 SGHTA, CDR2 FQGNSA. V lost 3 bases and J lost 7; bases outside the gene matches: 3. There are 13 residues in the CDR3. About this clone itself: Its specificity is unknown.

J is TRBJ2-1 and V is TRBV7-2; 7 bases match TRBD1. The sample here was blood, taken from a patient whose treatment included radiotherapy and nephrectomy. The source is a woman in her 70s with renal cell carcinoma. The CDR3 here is CASSLKGANEQFF. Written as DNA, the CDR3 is TGTGCCAGCAGCTTGAAGGGGGCGAATGAGCAGTTCTTC. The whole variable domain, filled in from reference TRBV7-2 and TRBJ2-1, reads GAGVSQSPSNKVTEKGKDVELRCDPISGHTALYWYRQSLGQGLEFLIYFQGNSAPDKSGLPSDRFSAERTGGSVSTLTIQRTQQEDSAVYLCASSLKGANEQFFGPGTRLTVL.